These 32 T cell receptor beta chains share one sample of origin, sequenced in a study of Tregs in tolerant kidney transplant recipients. Generated by immunoSEQ multiplex PCR, the TCRdb table keeps only in-frame clones and is missing some. The sample consists of about 87,000 clones, over 85% of them appearing once. The sequenced sample was CD4+ T cells from blood, obtained before the transplant. The receptor set was obtained from a human donor who received a combined kidney and bone marrow transplant.

V gene TRBV18 combines with J gene TRBJ2-5; no clear D. Germline-derived CDR1 and CDR2 are KGHSH and LQKENI. The CDR3 sequence is 14 residues long. The V gene lost 1 base and the J gene lost 0 bases, with 6 bases spanning the gap. The CDR3 DNA reads as TGTGCCAGCTCACCACTCGTTAACCAAGAGACCCAGTACTTC. Translated, it gives CASSPLVNQETQYF. Drawing the rest from reference TRBV18 and TRBJ2-5, the complete variable domain is NAGVMQNPRHLVRRRGQEARLRCSPMKGHSHVYWYRQLPEEGLKFMVYLQKENIIDESGMPKERFSAEFPKEGPSILRIQQVVRGDSAAYFCASSPLVNQETQYFGPGTRLLVL.

The chain joins TRBV7-8 to TRBJ1-1, with 7 nucleotides matching TRBD1. Per the germline V gene, CDR1 is SGHVS and CDR2 is FQNEAQ. This CDR3 region has 14 residues. V was pared by 3 bases and J by 3 bases, with 4 bases of the junction left unmatched. As DNA, the CDR3 is TGTGCCAGCAGCTTGTTGCAGGGGGACACTGAAGCTTTCTTT. Translating it yields CASSLLQGDTEAFF.

The V and J genes are TRBV12-5 and TRBJ2-7; TRBD2 might be the D (6 bases). Germline loops: CDR1 LGHNT, CDR2 FRNRAP. The CDR3 loop spans 14 amino acids. The V gene lost 4 bases and the J gene lost 2 bases, with 12 bases spanning the gap. CDR3 residues: CASGWSSGTYEQYF. The CDR3 DNA reads as TGTGCTAGTGGTTGGAGTAGCGGAACCTACGAGCAGTACTTC. Combining the CDR3 with reference TRBV12-5 and TRBJ2-7 gives the whole variable domain DARVTQTPRHKVTEMGQEVTMRCQPILGHNTVFWYRQTMMQGLELLAYFRNRAPLDDSGMPKDRFSAEMPDATLATLKIQPSEPRDSAVYFCASGWSSGTYEQYFGPGTRLTVT.

The rearrangement uses TRBV5-8 and TRBJ2-3; the D is unclear. The length of the CDR3 is 13 residues. Trimming removed 5 bases from V and 2 bases from J, with 9 bases in between. Germline CDR1 is SGHTS and CDR2 is YDEGEE. CDR3 sequence: CASRNLNTDTQYF. The DNA of the CDR3 is TGTGCCAGCAGAAACCTAAACACAGATACGCAGTATTTT.

The rearrangement uses TRBV5-4 and TRBJ1-2; possible D gene TRBD1, 5 bases. The CDR3 covers 15 residues. The V end lost 2 bases, the J end lost 7 bases, and 18 bases lay between the germline ends. Germline CDR1 reads SGHNT; CDR2 reads YYREEE (reference sequence). CDR3 coding DNA: TGTGCCAGCAGCTTAGATCAGCCAGGGAGGTCTGGCTACACCTTC. Translated: CASSLDQPGRSGYTF.

J is TRBJ1-2 and V is TRBV10-3; 8 nucleotides match TRBD1. CDR1 is ENHRY, CDR2 SYGVKD, per germline. The CDR3 is made up of 14 amino acids. V shed 8 bases and J 4 bases; nucleotides not matched to a gene: 9. CDR3 protein: CAIAEDRVTYGYTF. The CDR3 DNA reads TGTGCCATCGCTGAGGACAGGGTGACCTATGGCTACACCTTC.

The CDR3 is CASSLSGGLDTQYF. For the CDR3, the DNA is TGCGCCAGCAGCCTTAGCGGGGGTCTCGATACGCAGTATTTT. The V and J genes are TRBV4-1 and TRBJ2-3; 9 nucleotides line up with TRBD2. Germline trimming cut 4 bases from V and 6 bases from J; bases unmatched to any gene: 5. The germline V gene encodes CDR1 MGHRA and CDR2 YSYEKL. There are 14 residues in the CDR3.

J is TRBJ2-2 and V is TRBV4-1, with TRBD2 as a possible D gene (6 bases). The germline CDR1 and CDR2 sequences are MGHRA and YSYEKL. This CDR3 is built from 15 residues. The germline V and J ends were trimmed by 3 bases and 6 bases, with 14 bases remaining between them. CDR3 loop: CASSQGSGRSGELFF. The CDR3 DNA sequence: TGCGCCAGCAGCCAGGGATCGGGGAGGTCCGGGGAGCTGTTTTTT.

This chain uses TRBV2 with TRBJ2-2; TRBD2 might be the D (5 bases). V was pared by 2 bases and J by 0 bases, with 10 bases between. Germline lookup yields CDR1 SNHLY and CDR2 FYNNEI. The CDR3 is 16 residues long. CDR3 loop: CASSEWGASNTGELFF. The CDR3 region has the DNA TGTGCCAGCAGTGAATGGGGAGCGTCGAACACCGGGGAGCTGTTTTTT.

The CDR3 nucleotides are TGTGCCAGCAGCTTAGAGGGACTGACCTATGGCTACACCTTC. As protein: CASSLEGLTYGYTF. This chain uses TRBV7-2 with TRBJ1-2, with a possible D match to TRBD1 (5 bases). V lost 1 base, J lost 4 bases, and 10 bases lay in between. The CDR3 is 14 residues long. The germline V gene has CDR1 SGHTA and CDR2 FQGNSA.

This chain uses TRBV28 with TRBJ1-5, with a weak D call TRBD1 (6 bases). CDR1 is MDHEN and CDR2 is SYDVKM in the germline V gene. The CDR3 runs to 16 residues. The ends were cut back, 5 bases at V and 2 bases at J, with 16 bases in the middle. CDR3 coding DNA: TGTGCCAGCAGTGCTACAGGGTATGGGCGCAATCAGCCCCAGCATTTT. Translated, it gives CASSATGYGRNQPQHF.

This clone was counted only a few times. The genes are TRBV27 and TRBJ1-3; D is ambiguous. V was clipped by 5 bases and J by 1 base, with 6 bases between them. Germline CDR1 reads MNHEY; CDR2 reads SMNVEV (reference sequence). The CDR3 loop spans 13 amino acids. The CDR3 is CASSELSGNTIYF. For the CDR3, the DNA is TGTGCCAGCAGTGAGTTATCTGGAAACACCATATATTTT.

This clone was observed a single time. The rearrangement links TRBV19 to TRBJ1-2, with a weak D call TRBD1 (6 bases). Germline V lookup: CDR1 LNHDA, CDR2 SQIVND (reference sequence). This CDR3 comprises 14 residues. The V end lost 7 bases, the J end lost 7 bases, and 19 bases lay between the germline ends. The CDR3 DNA sequence: TGTGCCAGTACCAAAAGGGGGGGAATCAGTGGCTACACCTTC. Amino acids: CASTKRGGISGYTF.

This chain joins TRBV7-2 and TRBJ1-5, with 9 positions matching TRBD1. The V gene end was trimmed by 5 bases and the J gene end by 1 base; junction bases not matched to a gene: 3. This CDR3 is 15 amino acids long. The V gene's germline CDR1 is SGHTA and CDR2 FQGNSA. The CDR3 region is CASSTTGGSNQPQHF. The CDR3 region has the DNA TGTGCCAGCAGCACGACAGGGGGGAGCAATCAGCCCCAGCATTTT.

The chain recombines TRBV29-1 with TRBJ1-2, with 7 bases aligning to TRBD1. V shed 6 bases and J 4 bases; nucleotides not matched to a gene: 2. Germline CDR1 reads SQVTM; CDR2 reads ANQGSEA. This CDR3 region has 11 residues. Written as DNA, the CDR3 is TGCAGCGTGACAGGGCTCTATGGCTACACCTTC. Residues: CSVTGLYGYTF.

V usage is TRBV7-9 and J usage is TRBJ1-2; D might be TRBD1 (6 bases). V lost 0 bases to trimming and J lost 1 base, with 21 bases between them. This CDR3 is 19 amino acids long. Looked up from germline, CDR1 is SEHNR and CDR2 is FQNEAQ (reference sequence). CDR3 in DNA: TGTGCCAGCAGCTTAGCGGGGTACAAAACCGGGACAAATAACTATGGCTACACCTTC. Amino acids: CASSLAGYKTGTNNYGYTF.

The chain couples TRBV2 to TRBJ2-6; D ambiguous. The V gene lost 4 bases and the J gene lost 4 bases, with 8 bases spanning the gap. CDR1 is SNHLY, CDR2 FYNNEI, per germline. There are 14 residues in the CDR3. CDR3 nucleotide sequence: TGTGCCAGCAGTGGAGTTACGGGGGCCAACGTCCTGACTTTC. Its protein product is CASSGVTGANVLTF.

The chain has TRBV30 and TRBJ1-5; D possibly corresponds to TRBD1 (6 bases). With 4 bases removed from V and 4 bases from J, the gap between germline ends came to 8 bases. Germline values: CDR1 GTSNPN, CDR2 SVGIG (reference sequence). The CDR3 covers 12 residues. CDR3 in DNA: TGTGCCTGGAACAGGGTTAATCAGCCCCAGCATTTT. Translated, it gives CAWNRVNQPQHF. Full variable domain (missing parts from reference TRBV30 and TRBJ1-5): SQTIHQWPATLVQPVGSPLSLECTVEGTSNPNLYWYRQAAGRGLQLLFYSVGIGQISSEVPQNLSASRPQDRQFILSSKKLLLSDSGFYLCAWNRVNQPQHFGDGTRLSIL.

CDR3 sequence: CASSNFYEQYF. The CDR3 DNA reads as TGTGCCAGCAGCAACTTCTACGAGCAGTACTTC. The chain combines TRBV27 with TRBJ2-7; D remains ambiguous. V was pared by 6 bases and J by 3 bases, with 6 bases between. The CDR3 spans 11 residues. Germline lookup yields CDR1 MNHEY and CDR2 SMNVEV (reference sequence).

V is TRBV5-1 and J is TRBJ2-3, with TRBD2 matching over 11 bases. The length of the CDR3 is 15 residues. Trimming removed 4 bases from V and 1 base from J; junction bases left unmatched: 2. In germline, CDR1 is SGHRS, CDR2 YFSETQ. In DNA, the CDR3 is TGCGCCAGCAGCCTAGCGGGAGGCCGCACAGATACGCAGTATTTT. Translated, it gives CASSLAGGRTDTQYF.

The chain recombines TRBV11-2 with TRBJ2-2; TRBD2 aligns across 10 bases. The junction had 5 bases not matched to a gene; V was cut back by 1 base and J by 6 bases. From germline, CDR1 is SGHAT and CDR2 FQNNGV. The CDR3 totals 16 residues. The CDR3 DNA reads as TGTGCCAGCAGCTTAGGGCTAGCGGGAGAACCCGGGGAGCTGTTTTTT. Translated, it gives CASSLGLAGEPGELFF.

The V gene is TRBV7-2, the J gene TRBJ1-1, with 7 nucleotides matching TRBD1. Germline V gene data show CDR1 as SGHTA and CDR2 as FQGNSA. V was clipped by 3 bases and J by 2 bases; unmatched bases: 6. The CDR3 loop spans 15 amino acids. CDR3 sequence: CASSFDRAYNTEAFF. The CDR3 nucleotides read TGTGCCAGCAGCTTTGACAGGGCTTACAACACTGAAGCTTTCTTT.

The chain carries TRBV6-5 and TRBJ1-4; 7 bases map to TRBD1. The CDR3 runs 16 residues. CDR1 MNHEY and CDR2 SVGAGI come from the germline V gene. The V gene end was trimmed by 3 bases and the J gene end by 6 bases; junction bases not matched to a gene: 10. The DNA of the CDR3 is TGTGCCAGCAGTTATTCCATACAGGGGCGAGATGAAAAACTGTTTTTT. Amino acids: CASSYSIQGRDEKLFF.

The chain uses TRBV7-2 and TRBJ2-2, with 10 bases lining up with TRBD1. The CDR3 has 16 amino acids. Trimming took 2 bases from V and 6 from J; bases not matched to a gene: 6. Germline-derived CDR1 and CDR2 are SGHTA and FQGNSA. The DNA of the CDR3 is TGTGCCAGCAGCTTATTGGGGACAGGGGTCGCCGGGGAGCTGTTTTTT. Translation: CASSLLGTGVAGELFF. The whole variable domain, filled in from reference TRBV7-2 and TRBJ2-2, reads GAGVSQSPSNKVTEKGKDVELRCDPISGHTALYWYRQSLGQGLEFLIYFQGNSAPDKSGLPSDRFSAERTGGSVSTLTIQRTQQEDSAVYLCASSLLGTGVAGELFFGEGSRLTVL.

This chain uses TRBV30 with TRBJ1-1; 9 nucleotides agree with TRBD1. CDR3 length: 13 residues. CDR1 and CDR2 from the germline V gene are GTSNPN and SVGIG (reference sequence). V shed 5 bases and J 1 base; nucleotides not matched to a gene: 2. CDR3 loop: CAWAGQGNTEAFF. The CDR3 DNA reads as TGTGCCTGGGCGGGACAGGGGAACACTGAAGCTTTCTTT. The whole variable domain, remainder taken from reference TRBV30 and TRBJ1-1, is SQTIHQWPATLVQPVGSPLSLECTVEGTSNPNLYWYRQAAGRGLQLLFYSVGIGQISSEVPQNLSASRPQDRQFILSSKKLLLSDSGFYLCAWAGQGNTEAFFGQGTRLTVV.

The chain carries TRBV18 and TRBJ1-4; D might be TRBD1 (5 bases). CDR1 is KGHSH and CDR2 is LQKENI in the germline V gene. This CDR3 has 14 amino acids. V was pared by 3 bases and J by 6 bases, with 11 bases between. CDR3 region: CASSPPGFYEKLFF. CDR3 DNA: TGTGCCAGCTCACCTCCAGGGTTTTATGAAAAACTGTTTTTT.

The chain joins TRBV4-3 to TRBJ1-1; TRBD1 matches 7 bases. Germline lookup yields CDR1 LGHNA and CDR2 YSLEER. This CDR3 comprises 15 residues. Trimming at V came to 3 bases and at J to 1 base, leaving 5 bases not matched to a gene. In DNA form, the CDR3 reads TGCGCCAGCAGCCATGGGACAGTCGCGAACACTGAAGCTTTCTTT. It translates to CASSHGTVANTEAFF.

V is TRBV6-1 and J is TRBJ2-5; D uncertain. Trimming removed 7 bases at V and 2 bases at J, with 8 bases between. Germline V CDR1 and CDR2: MNHNS, SASEGT. CDR3 length: 12 residues. The CDR3 reads CASKLMQETQYF. DNA of the CDR3: TGTGCCAGCAAGCTGATGCAAGAGACCCAGTACTTC.

V and J are TRBV29-1 and TRBJ2-7, with 7 bases matching TRBD1. CDR3 length equals 13 residues. The V segment lost 4 bases and the J segment 2 bases; nucleotides outside the gene matches: 5. Germline V CDR1 and CDR2: SQVTM, ANQGSEA. In DNA, the CDR3 is TGCAGCGTTGTGACAGGGTGGACCTACGAGCAGTACTTC. Translating it yields CSVVTGWTYEQYF.

The rearrangement links TRBV19 to TRBJ1-4; no clear D gene. V was trimmed by 4 bases and J by 0 bases, leaving 9 bases between them. The CDR3 length is 15 residues. Germline V gene data show CDR1 as LNHDA and CDR2 as SQIVND (reference sequence). The CDR3 protein is CASSTSLTTNEKLFF. The CDR3, as DNA: TGTGCCAGTAGTACGTCGCTAACAACTAATGAAAAACTGTTTTTT.

V is TRBV28 and J is TRBJ2-7; TRBD2 matches 8 bases. CDR3 length: 15 amino acids. V was clipped by 8 bases and J by 2 bases; unmatched bases: 11. The germline V gene encodes CDR1 MDHEN and CDR2 SYDVKM. CDR3 in amino acids: CASRPGGGPTYEQYF. The CDR3 DNA reads as TGTGCCAGCCGCCCGGGGGGGGGACCCACCTACGAGCAGTACTTC.

The chain has TRBV6-6 and TRBJ1-5; D ambiguous. Per germline, CDR1 MNHNY and CDR2 SVGAGI (reference sequence). Trimming cost V 5 bases and J 0 bases, with 5 bases left between them. The CDR3 is 13 residues long. CDR3 bases: TGTGCCAGCAGTCCCAATAGCAATCAGCCCCAGCATTTT. It encodes CASSPNSNQPQHF.